The rows below give T cell receptor beta chains drawn from one sample of a study of shared clonotypes between healthy human individuals. The repertoire was sequenced with immunoSEQ multiplex PCR; TCRdb's copy has only in-frame clones and lacks some. This sample yields about 640,000 clones, of which around 72% are seen a single time; 1.8% belongs to the top ten. Sequenced material: memory CD4+ T cells sorted from blood. The receptors stem from a woman in her twenties or thirties in good health. Each CDR3 is given with its conserved first and last residue. The order of the fields is clone size, J gene, D gene, V gene, CDR3 length, CDR3 DNA, CDR3 protein. The D gene is left open where the match is weak. The size field is filled for only some rows; it gives once, few, many or a size class.

.,TRBJ2-5,TRBD2,TRBV7-2,16,TGTGCCAGCAGCCGATCTAGCGGGAGGTCCCAAGAGACCCAGTACTTC,CASSRSSGRSQETQYF
few,TRBJ2-5,TRBD2,TRBV2,14,TGTGCCAGCAGTAAACTAGCGGGAGCAGAGACCCAGTACTTC,CASSKLAGAETQYF
.,TRBJ2-2,.,TRBV6-1,16,TGTGCCAGCAGTGGGGGGATCGCTTCGGACACCGGGGAGCTGTTTTTT,CASSGGIASDTGELFF
.,TRBJ1-1,TRBD1,TRBV5-1,18,TGCGCCAGCAGCTTGGACCCAGCGGGACAGCTTATGAACACTGAAGCTTTCTTT,CASSLDPAGQLMNTEAFF
.,TRBJ2-6,TRBD1,TRBV6-5,15,TGTGCCAGCAGTTCTACAGGGGCTGGGGCCAACGTCCTGACTTTC,CASSSTGAGANVLTF
few,TRBJ2-3,.,TRBV2,15,TGTGCCAGCAGTGGGTTTAGCGCTGGGGCAGATACGCAGTATTTT,CASSGFSAGADTQYF
few,TRBJ2-1,.,TRBV27,12,TGTGCCAGCAGTCCCAGCGGACAGGAGCAGTTCTTC,CASSPSGQEQFF
few,TRBJ1-2,.,TRBV4-2,14,TGTGCCAGCAGCCAAGATGGGGGGAACTATGGCTACACCTTC,CASSQDGGNYGYTF
.,TRBJ1-1,.,TRBV6-6,15,TGTGCCAGCAGTTACTCAACCGCCTTGAACACTGAAGCTTTCTTT,CASSYSTALNTEAFF
.,TRBJ2-7,TRBD1,TRBV5-1,15,TGCGCCAGCAGCTTGTCGACAGGGAGAGAGTACGAGCAGTACTTC,CASSLSTGREYEQYF
few,TRBJ2-5,.,TRBV28,15,TGTGCCAGCAGTTGGCGCGGGAACGCAAGGGAGACCCAGTACTTC,CASSWRGNARETQYF
many,TRBJ1-2,.,TRBV29-1,14,TGCAGCGCCGGGGTGGGGGGCGAGAGCTATGGCTACACCTTC,CSAGVGGESYGYTF
.,TRBJ2-5,.,TRBV18,16,TGTGCCAGCTCACCAGGGACACCCGGGACTCAAGAGACCCAGTACTTC,CASSPGTPGTQETQYF
.,TRBJ1-2,TRBD1,TRBV2,13,TGTGCCAGCAGTGAAGACAGGGGCCATGGCTACACCTTC,CASSEDRGHGYTF
.,TRBJ2-2,.,TRBV19,15,TGTGCCAGCAGCGCCCGGGACCCAAGGACCGGGGAGCTGTTTTTT,CASSARDPRTGELFF
.,TRBJ2-7,TRBD2,TRBV18,15,TGTGCCAGCTCACCGAAGACTAGCGGATCCTACGAGCAGTACTTC,CASSPKTSGSYEQYF
few,TRBJ2-2,.,TRBV15,14,TGTGCCACCAGCAGAGACGGTAACACCGGGGAGCTGTTTTTT,CATSRDGNTGELFF